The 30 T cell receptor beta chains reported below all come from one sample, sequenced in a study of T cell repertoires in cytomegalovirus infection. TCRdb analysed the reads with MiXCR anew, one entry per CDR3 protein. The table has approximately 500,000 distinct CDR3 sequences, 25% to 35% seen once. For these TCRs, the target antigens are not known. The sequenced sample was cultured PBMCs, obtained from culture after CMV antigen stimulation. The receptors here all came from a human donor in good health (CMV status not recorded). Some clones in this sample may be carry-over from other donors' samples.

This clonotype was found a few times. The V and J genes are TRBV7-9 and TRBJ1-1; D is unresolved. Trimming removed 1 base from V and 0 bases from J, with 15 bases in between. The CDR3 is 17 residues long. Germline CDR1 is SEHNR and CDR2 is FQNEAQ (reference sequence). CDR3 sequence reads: CASSLGIAWEMNTEAFF. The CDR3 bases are TGTGCCAGCAGCTTAGGGATTGCATGGGAAATGAACACTGAAGCTTTCTTT.

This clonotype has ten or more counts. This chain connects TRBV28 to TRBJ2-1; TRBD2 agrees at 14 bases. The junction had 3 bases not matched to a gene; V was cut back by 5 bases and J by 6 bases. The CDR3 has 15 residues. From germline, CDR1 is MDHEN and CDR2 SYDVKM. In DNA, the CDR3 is TGTGCCAGCAGTCCAGGGACTAGCGGGAGCAATGAGCAGTTCTTC. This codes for CASSPGTSGSNEQFF.

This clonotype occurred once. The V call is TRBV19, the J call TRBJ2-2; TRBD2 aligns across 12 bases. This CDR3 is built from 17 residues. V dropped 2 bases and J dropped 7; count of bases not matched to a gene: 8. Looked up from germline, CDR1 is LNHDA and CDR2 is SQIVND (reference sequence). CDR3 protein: CASSITTSGSIVGELFF. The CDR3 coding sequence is TGTGCCAGTAGTATAACGACTAGCGGGAGCATAGTCGGGGAGCTGTTTTTT. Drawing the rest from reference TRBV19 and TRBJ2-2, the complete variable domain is DGGITQSPKYLFRKEGQNVTLSCEQNLNHDAMYWYRQDPGQGLRLIYYSQIVNDFQKGDIAEGYSVSREKKESFPLTVTSAQKNPTAFYLCASSITTSGSIVGELFFGEGSRLTVL.

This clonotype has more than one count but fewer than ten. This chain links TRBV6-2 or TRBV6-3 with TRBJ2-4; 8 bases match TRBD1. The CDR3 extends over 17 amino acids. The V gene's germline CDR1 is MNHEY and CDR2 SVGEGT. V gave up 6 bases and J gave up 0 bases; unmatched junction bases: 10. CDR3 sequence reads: CASRAPGQGRAKNIQYF. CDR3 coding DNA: TGTGCCAGCAGGGCTCCCGGACAGGGCAGAGCCAAAAACATTCAGTACTTC.

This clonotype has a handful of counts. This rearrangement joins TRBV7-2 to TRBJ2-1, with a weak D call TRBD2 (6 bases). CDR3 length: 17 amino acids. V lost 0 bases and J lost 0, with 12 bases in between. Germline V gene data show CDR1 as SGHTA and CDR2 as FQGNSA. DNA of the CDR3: TGTGCCAGCAGCTTAGCGCGGGGATCGCACTCCTACAATGAGCAGTTCTTC. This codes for CASSLARGSHSYNEQFF. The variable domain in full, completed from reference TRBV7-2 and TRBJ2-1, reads GAGVSQSPSNKVTEKGKDVELRCDPISGHTALYWYRQSLGQGLEFLIYFQGNSAPDKSGLPSDRFSAERTGGSVSTLTIQRTQQEDSAVYLCASSLARGSHSYNEQFFGPGTRLTVL.

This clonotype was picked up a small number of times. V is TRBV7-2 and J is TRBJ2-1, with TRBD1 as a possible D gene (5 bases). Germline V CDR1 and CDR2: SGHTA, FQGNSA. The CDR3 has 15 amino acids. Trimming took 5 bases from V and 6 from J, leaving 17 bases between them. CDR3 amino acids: CASSVRVVGPNEQFF. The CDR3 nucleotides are TGTGCCAGCAGCGTCCGGGTTGTGGGGCCCAATGAGCAGTTCTTC. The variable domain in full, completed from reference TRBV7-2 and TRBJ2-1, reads GAGVSQSPSNKVTEKGKDVELRCDPISGHTALYWYRQSLGQGLEFLIYFQGNSAPDKSGLPSDRFSAERTGGSVSTLTIQRTQQEDSAVYLCASSVRVVGPNEQFFGPGTRLTVL.

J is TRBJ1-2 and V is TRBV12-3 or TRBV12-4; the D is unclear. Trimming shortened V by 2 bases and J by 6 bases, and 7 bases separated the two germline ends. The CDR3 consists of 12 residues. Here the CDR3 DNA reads TGTGCCAGCAGTTTAAACGGGAATGGCTACACCTTC. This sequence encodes CASSLNGNGYTF.

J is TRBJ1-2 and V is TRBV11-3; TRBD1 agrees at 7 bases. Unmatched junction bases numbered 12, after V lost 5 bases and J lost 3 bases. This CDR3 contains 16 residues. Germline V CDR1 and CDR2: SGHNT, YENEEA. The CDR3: CASSPLPPGGDYGYTF. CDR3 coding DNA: TGTGCCAGCAGCCCGCTCCCGCCAGGGGGGGACTATGGCTACACCTTC.

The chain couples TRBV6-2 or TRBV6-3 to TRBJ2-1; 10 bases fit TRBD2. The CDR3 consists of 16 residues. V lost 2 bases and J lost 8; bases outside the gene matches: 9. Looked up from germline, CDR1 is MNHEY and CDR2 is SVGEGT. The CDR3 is CASSYTLAGDQDEQFF. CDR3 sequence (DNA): TGTGCCAGCAGTTACACGCTAGCGGGGGACCAGGATGAGCAGTTCTTC.

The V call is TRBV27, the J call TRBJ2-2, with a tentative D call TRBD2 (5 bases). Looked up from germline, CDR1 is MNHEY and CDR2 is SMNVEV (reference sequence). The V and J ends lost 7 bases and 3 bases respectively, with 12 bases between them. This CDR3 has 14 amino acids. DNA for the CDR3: TGTGCCAGCACTCTTAGCGTCGACACCGGGGAGCTGTTTTTT. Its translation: CASTLSVDTGELFF.

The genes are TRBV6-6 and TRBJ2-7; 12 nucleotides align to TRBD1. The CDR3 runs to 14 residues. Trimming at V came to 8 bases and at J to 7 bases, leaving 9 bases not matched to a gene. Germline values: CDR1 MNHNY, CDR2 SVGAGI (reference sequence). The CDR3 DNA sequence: TGTGCCAGCGCCGCGGGACAGGGGGCTGTTGAGCAGTACTTC. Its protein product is CASAAGQGAVEQYF.

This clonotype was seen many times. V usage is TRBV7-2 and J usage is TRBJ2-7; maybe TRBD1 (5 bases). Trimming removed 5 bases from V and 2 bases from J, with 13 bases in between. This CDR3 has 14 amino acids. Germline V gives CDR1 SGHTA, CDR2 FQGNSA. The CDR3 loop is CASSRVGRTYEQYF. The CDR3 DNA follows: TGTGCCAGCAGCCGCGTGGGGCGGACCTACGAGCAGTACTTC.

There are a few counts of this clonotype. The CDR3 loop reads CASSTGGPGKNEQFF. CDR3 DNA sequence: TGTGCCAGCAGCACGGGGGGACCTGGTAAGAATGAGCAGTTCTTC. This sequence joins TRBV7-2 and TRBJ2-1, with 7 bases matching TRBD2. The length of the CDR3 is 15 residues. After removal of 5 bases from V and 7 bases from J, the junction contained 11 bases not matched to a gene. Germline CDR1 reads SGHTA; CDR2 reads FQGNSA.

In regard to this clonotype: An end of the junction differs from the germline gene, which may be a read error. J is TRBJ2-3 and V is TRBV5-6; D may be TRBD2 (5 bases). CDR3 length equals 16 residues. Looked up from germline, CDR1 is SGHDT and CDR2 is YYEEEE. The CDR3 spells CANSQLDWRTTDTQYF. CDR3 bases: TGTGCCAACAGCCAGTTGGACTGGCGGACCACAGATACGCAGTATTTT. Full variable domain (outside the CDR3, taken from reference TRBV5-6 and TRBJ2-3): DAGVTQSPTHLIKTRGQQVTLRCSPKSGHDTVSWYQQALGQGPQFIFQYYEEEERQRGNFPDRFSGHQFPNYSSELNVNALLLGDSALYLCANSQLDWRTTDTQYFGPGTRLTVL.

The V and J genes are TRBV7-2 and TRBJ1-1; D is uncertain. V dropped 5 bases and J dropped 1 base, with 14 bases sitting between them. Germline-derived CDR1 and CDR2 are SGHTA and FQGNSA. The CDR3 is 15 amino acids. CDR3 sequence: CASSRGGRQNTEAFF. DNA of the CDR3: TGTGCCAGCAGCCGGGGAGGTCGGCAGAACACTGAAGCTTTCTTT. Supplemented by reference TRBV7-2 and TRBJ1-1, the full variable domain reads GAGVSQSPSNKVTEKGKDVELRCDPISGHTALYWYRQSLGQGLEFLIYFQGNSAPDKSGLPSDRFSAERTGGSVSTLTIQRTQQEDSAVYLCASSRGGRQNTEAFFGQGTRLTVV.

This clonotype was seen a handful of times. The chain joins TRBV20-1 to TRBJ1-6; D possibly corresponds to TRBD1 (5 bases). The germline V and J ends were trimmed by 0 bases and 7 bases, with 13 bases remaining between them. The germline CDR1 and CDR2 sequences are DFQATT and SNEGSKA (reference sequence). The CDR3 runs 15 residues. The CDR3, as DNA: TGCAGTGCTAGAGACGGACAAGTGTACAATTCACCCCTCCACTTT. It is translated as CSARDGQVYNSPLHF.

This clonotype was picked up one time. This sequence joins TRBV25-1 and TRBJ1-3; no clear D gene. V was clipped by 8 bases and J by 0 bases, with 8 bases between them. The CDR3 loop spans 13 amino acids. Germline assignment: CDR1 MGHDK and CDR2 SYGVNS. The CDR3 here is CASQRVSGNTIYF. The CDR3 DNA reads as TGTGCCAGCCAACGAGTCTCTGGAAACACCATATATTTT.

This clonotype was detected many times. CDR3 residues: CASSLAEASYNEQFF. DNA of the CDR3: TGTGCCAGCAGCTTAGCGGAGGCTAGCTACAATGAGCAGTTCTTC. The genes are TRBV7-6 and TRBJ2-1, with D tentatively TRBD2 (5 bases). Germline V gene data show CDR1 as SGHVS and CDR2 as FNYEAQ. The ends were cut back, 0 bases at V and 3 bases at J, with 9 bases in the middle. The CDR3 length is 15 residues. Filled out from reference TRBV7-6 and TRBJ2-1, the complete variable domain reads GAGVSQSPRYKVTKRGQDVALRCDPISGHVSLYWYRQALGQGPEFLTYFNYEAQQDKSGLPNDRFSAERPEGSISTLTIQRTEQRDSAMYRCASSLAEASYNEQFFGPGTRLTVL.

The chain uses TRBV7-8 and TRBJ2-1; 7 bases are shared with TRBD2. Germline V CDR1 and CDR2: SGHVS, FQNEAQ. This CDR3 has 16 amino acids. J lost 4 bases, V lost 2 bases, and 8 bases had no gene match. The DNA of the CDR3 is TGTGCCAGCAGCTTATACTCTAGCGGAGCTTACAATGAGCAGTTCTTC. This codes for CASSLYSSGAYNEQFF.

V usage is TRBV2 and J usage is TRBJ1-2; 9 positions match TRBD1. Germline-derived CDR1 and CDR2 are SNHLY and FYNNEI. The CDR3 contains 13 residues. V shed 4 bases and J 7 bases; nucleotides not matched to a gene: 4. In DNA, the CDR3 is TGTGCCAGCAGTGGACAGGGGGTGGGTGGCTACACCTTC. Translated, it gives CASSGQGVGGYTF. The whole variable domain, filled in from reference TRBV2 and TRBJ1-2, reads EPEVTQTPSHQVTQMGQEVILRCVPISNHLYFYWYRQILGQKVEFLVSFYNNEISEKSEIFDDQFSVERPDGSNFTLKIRSTKLEDSAMYFCASSGQGVGGYTFGSGTRLTVV.

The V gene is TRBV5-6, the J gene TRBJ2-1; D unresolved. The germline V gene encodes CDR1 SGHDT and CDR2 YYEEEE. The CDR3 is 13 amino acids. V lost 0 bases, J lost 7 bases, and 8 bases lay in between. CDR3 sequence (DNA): TGTGCCAGCAGCTTGGTTGGGGTGAATGAGCAGTTCTTC. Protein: CASSLVGVNEQFF.

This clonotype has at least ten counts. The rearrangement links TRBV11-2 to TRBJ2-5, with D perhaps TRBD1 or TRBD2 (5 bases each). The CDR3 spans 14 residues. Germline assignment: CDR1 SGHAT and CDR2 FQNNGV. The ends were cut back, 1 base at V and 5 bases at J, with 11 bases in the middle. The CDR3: CASSLGGARETQYF. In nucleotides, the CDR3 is TGTGCCAGCAGCTTAGGAGGGGCCCGGGAGACCCAGTACTTC.

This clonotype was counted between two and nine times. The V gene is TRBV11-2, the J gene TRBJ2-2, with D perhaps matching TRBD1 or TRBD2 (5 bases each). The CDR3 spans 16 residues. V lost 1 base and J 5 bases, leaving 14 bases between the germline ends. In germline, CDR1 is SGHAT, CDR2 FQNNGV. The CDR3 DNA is TGTGCCAGCAGCTTAGTCTGGGGGTTCGGAACCGGGGAGCTGTTTTTT. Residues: CASSLVWGFGTGELFF.

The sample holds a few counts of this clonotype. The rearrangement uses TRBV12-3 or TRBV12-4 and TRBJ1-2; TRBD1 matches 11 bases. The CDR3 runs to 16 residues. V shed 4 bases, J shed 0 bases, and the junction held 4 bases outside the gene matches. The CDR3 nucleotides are TGTGCCAGCAGTTCGGACAGGGGGCTTACTAACTATGGCTACACCTTC. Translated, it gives CASSSDRGLTNYGYTF.

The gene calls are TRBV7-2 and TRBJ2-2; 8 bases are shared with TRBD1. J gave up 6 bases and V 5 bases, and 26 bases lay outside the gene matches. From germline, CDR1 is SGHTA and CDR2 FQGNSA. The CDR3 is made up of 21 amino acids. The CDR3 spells CASSPSRQSVGTGKPAGELFF. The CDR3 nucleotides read TGTGCCAGCAGCCCCAGCCGGCAAAGTGTGGGGACAGGAAAGCCCGCCGGGGAGCTGTTTTTT.

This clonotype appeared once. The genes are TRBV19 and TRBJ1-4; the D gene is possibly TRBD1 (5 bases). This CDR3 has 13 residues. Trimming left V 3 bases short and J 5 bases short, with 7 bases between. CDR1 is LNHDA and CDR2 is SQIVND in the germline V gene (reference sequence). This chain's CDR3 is CASSIPGNEKLFF. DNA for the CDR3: TGTGCCAGTAGTATTCCAGGGAATGAAAAACTGTTTTTT.

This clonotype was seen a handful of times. The CDR3 loop reads CAISRQTGLETQYF. The CDR3 DNA sequence: TGTGCCATCAGTCGACAGACAGGGCTCGAGACCCAGTACTTC. The V and J genes are TRBV10-3 and TRBJ2-5, with 7 bases identical to TRBD1. Germline V CDR1 and CDR2: ENHRY, SYGVKD. Trimming took 5 bases from V and 5 from J; bases not matched to a gene: 8. The CDR3 loop spans 14 amino acids.

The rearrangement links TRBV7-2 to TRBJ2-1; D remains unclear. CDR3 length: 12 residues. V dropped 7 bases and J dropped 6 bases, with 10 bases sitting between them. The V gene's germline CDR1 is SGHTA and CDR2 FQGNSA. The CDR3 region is CASTRRGNEQFF. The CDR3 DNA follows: TGTGCCAGCACCCGCCGCGGCAATGAGCAGTTCTTC.

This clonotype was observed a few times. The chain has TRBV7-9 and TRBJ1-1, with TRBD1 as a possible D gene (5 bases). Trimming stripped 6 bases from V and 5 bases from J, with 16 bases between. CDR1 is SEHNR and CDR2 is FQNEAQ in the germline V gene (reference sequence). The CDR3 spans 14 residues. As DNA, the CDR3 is TGTGCCAGCAGGGCGGGGACCCAGAGAACTGAAGCTTTCTTT. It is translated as CASRAGTQRTEAFF.

The chain's CDR3 is CASSGTRGTGELFF. DNA for the CDR3: TGTGCCAGCAGTGGGACTAGGGGTACCGGGGAGCTGTTTTTT. The chain joins TRBV25-1 to TRBJ2-2; 7 nucleotides match TRBD2. V dropped 4 bases and J dropped 5; count of bases not matched to a gene: 4. CDR1 is MGHDK, CDR2 SYGVNS, per germline. The CDR3 contains 14 residues.